Shown below are 20 T cell receptor beta chains from a single sample sequenced in a study of cytomegalovirus exposure and HLA in healthy donors. This PCR relied on a set of 60 Vbeta primers and 13 Jbeta primers. Assay: immunoSEQ multiplex PCR; the TCRdb copy retains only in-frame clones and omits some. Of about 110,000 clones in the sample, more than 60% were seen once. The specimen was PBMCs. The origin of the receptors is a woman in her fifties or sixties in good health and CMV-seropositive.

The rearrangement joins TRBV19 to TRBJ1-2, with TRBD1 matching 7 bases. This CDR3 is 16 amino acids long. With V trimmed by 5 bases and J by 7 bases, 16 bases remained unmatched. Germline V gives CDR1 LNHDA, CDR2 SQIVND (reference sequence). As DNA, the CDR3 is TGTGCCAGTAGTGCCCAAGGGACAGCGCCCGGGGGTGGCTACACCTTC. The encoded protein is CASSAQGTAPGGGYTF.

This rearrangement joins TRBV18 to TRBJ2-5, with a weak D call TRBD1 (5 bases). The J call is doubtful: the DNA matches TRBJ2-7 better. Germline V gene sequence: CDR1 KGHSH, CDR2 LQKENI. The CDR3 consists of 15 residues. The CDR3 here is CASSPQSTDSYEQYF. The CDR3 coding sequence is TGTGCCAGCTCACCGCAGTCGACAGACTCCTACGAGCAGTACTTC.

V is TRBV6-1 and J is TRBJ2-7; D is ambiguous. This CDR3 is 14 amino acids long. The germline CDR1 and CDR2 sequences are MNHNS and SASEGT. Trimming cost V 2 bases and J 6 bases, with 14 bases left between them. The CDR3 coding sequence is TGTGCCAGCAGTGAAACTGCTAGAGGCGGCGAGCAGTACTTC. Encoded protein: CASSETARGGEQYF.

The genes are TRBV19 and TRBJ1-2; D not resolved. Trimming left V 8 bases short and J 3 bases short, with 13 bases between. The germline V gene has CDR1 LNHDA and CDR2 SQIVND (reference sequence). This CDR3 spans 13 amino acids. The CDR3 loop is CASQTGLDYGYTF. The CDR3 DNA reads TGTGCCAGTCAGACCGGGTTAGACTATGGCTACACCTTC.

The rearrangement uses TRBV19 and TRBJ2-5, with D maybe TRBD1 (5 bases). The J call is doubtful: the DNA matches TRBJ2-7 better. Germline CDR1 LNHDA, CDR2 SQIVND (reference sequence). The CDR3 extends over 15 amino acids. CDR3 residues: CASSPRVGRSYEQYF. The DNA for the CDR3 is TGTGCCAGTAGTCCCCGGGTGGGGCGATCCTACGAGCAGTACTTC.

The rearrangement joins TRBV7-9 to TRBJ1-6; 9 bases align to TRBD1. After removal of 1 base from V and 5 bases from J, the junction contained 9 bases not matched to a gene. This CDR3 has 18 residues. From germline, CDR1 is SEHNR and CDR2 FQNEAQ (reference sequence). For the CDR3, the DNA is TGTGCCAGCAGCTTAGGCGGTGGGGGGACAGGGAATAATTCACCCCTCCACTTT. Amino acids: CASSLGGGGTGNNSPLHF.

The chain carries TRBV5-8 and TRBJ1-2; 7 nucleotides match TRBD1. With 3 bases clipped from V and 8 bases from J, the junction kept 16 bases outside the gene matches. In germline, CDR1 is SGHTS, CDR2 YDEGEE. CDR3 length: 16 residues. The CDR3 reads CASSSKYPTGAYGYTF. DNA of the CDR3: TGTGCCAGCAGCTCGAAATACCCAACAGGGGCATACGGCTACACCTTC.

The V and J genes are TRBV28 and TRBJ1-2; 8 bases are a match to TRBD1. Germline CDR1 reads MDHEN; CDR2 reads SYDVKM. CDR3 length: 15 amino acids. The J segment lost 2 bases and the V segment lost 4 bases, leaving 6 bases of the junction unmatched. The DNA for the CDR3 is TGTGCCAGCAGTTCTCCCGGGACAGGAAACTATGGCTACACCTTC. It encodes CASSSPGTGNYGYTF.

The rearrangement uses TRBV11-3 and TRBJ2-1; D uncertain. V was clipped by 6 bases and J by 9 bases, with 12 bases between them. This CDR3 comprises 12 residues. CDR1 is SGHNT, CDR2 YENEEA, per germline. The CDR3 coding sequence is TGTGCCAGCAGTTCCCGGTCCGGTGAGCAGTTCTTC. Amino acids: CASSSRSGEQFF. Combining the CDR3 with reference TRBV11-3 and TRBJ2-1 gives the whole variable domain EAGVVQSPRYKIIEKKQPVAFWCNPISGHNTLYWYLQNLGQGPELLIRYENEEAVDDSQLPKDRFSAERLKGVDSTLKIQPAELGDSAVYLCASSSRSGEQFFGPGTRLTVL.

This clone was counted once. The rearrangement uses TRBV28 and TRBJ1-5; D is possibly TRBD1 (6 bases). V lost 1 base to trimming and J lost 6 bases, with 13 bases between them. The germline V gene encodes CDR1 MDHEN and CDR2 SYDVKM. The CDR3 is made up of 15 amino acids. The CDR3 spells CASSLFGRGGQPQHF. CDR3 DNA sequence: TGTGCCAGCAGTTTATTTGGCAGAGGGGGTCAGCCCCAGCATTTT.

The V call is TRBV5-1, the J call TRBJ2-1; 10 bases are a match to TRBD2. Trimming took 1 base from V and 4 from J; bases not matched to a gene: 2. The CDR3 is 15 residues long. Germline values: CDR1 SGHRS, CDR2 YFSETQ. The CDR3 sequence is CASSLSGGAYNEQFF. DNA for the CDR3: TGCGCCAGCAGCTTGAGCGGGGGGGCTTACAATGAGCAGTTCTTC.

This clone occurred a few times. The CDR3 sequence is CASRQNRERIYEQYF. CDR3 in DNA: TGTGCCAGCAGACAAAACAGGGAGAGGATCTACGAGCAGTACTTC. The rearrangement links TRBV2 to TRBJ2-7; a weak D match, TRBD1 (6 bases). The CDR3 covers 15 residues. Trimming shortened V by 6 bases and J by 3 bases, and 18 bases separated the two germline ends. Looked up from germline, CDR1 is SNHLY and CDR2 is FYNNEI.

This clone is a singleton in its sample. The rearrangement links TRBV28 to TRBJ1-5, with TRBD1 matching 9 bases. Germline CDR1 is MDHEN and CDR2 is SYDVKM. The CDR3 consists of 16 residues. V trimming: 9 bases; J trimming: 0 bases; junction bases outside the gene matches: 9. DNA of the CDR3: TGTGCCAGTCAACCGTCGGACAGGGGTAGCAATCAGCCCCAGCATTTT. It specifies CASQPSDRGSNQPQHF.

The table lists this clone with a few counts. V and J are TRBV4-3 and TRBJ1-1; 7 bases line up with TRBD1. The CDR3 totals 16 residues. Germline trimming cut 3 bases from V and 0 bases from J; bases unmatched to any gene: 7. Germline V CDR1 and CDR2: LGHNA, YSLEER. This CDR3 reads CASSHLRGTLNTEAFF. CDR3 coding DNA: TGCGCCAGCAGCCACCTCAGGGGGACCTTGAACACTGAAGCTTTCTTT.

This rearrangement joins TRBV19 to TRBJ1-1; possibly TRBD1 for D (5 bases). The V and J ends lost 7 bases and 1 base respectively, with 22 bases between them. The CDR3 runs 17 residues. Germline V CDR1 and CDR2: LNHDA, SQIVND (reference sequence). The CDR3: CASTVRSLLGGNTEAFF. In nucleotides, the CDR3 is TGTGCCAGTACCGTCCGTTCTCTACTGGGGGGGAACACTGAAGCTTTCTTT.

This sequence joins TRBV27 and TRBJ1-1; D is undetermined. The CDR3 consists of 15 residues. Trimming cost V 3 bases and J 5 bases, with 16 bases left between them. Looked up from germline, CDR1 is MNHEY and CDR2 is SMNVEV (reference sequence). The CDR3 region has the DNA TGTGCCAGCAGTTTCGCGGGCAGAAGCGGGACTGAAGCTTTCTTT. This translates into CASSFAGRSGTEAFF.

With regard to this clone: A much larger clone differs from this one at a single base, so this may be a read error. The chain uses TRBV11-1 and TRBJ2-1, with D hard to call. Germline V lookup: CDR1 SGHAT, CDR2 FQDESV (reference sequence). This CDR3 spans 8 amino acids. V was pared by 7 bases and J by 14 bases, with 6 bases between. DNA of the CDR3: TGTGCCAGCACATCAAAGTTCTTC. Translation: CASTSKFF.

The chain recombines TRBV5-1 with TRBJ2-7; D is possibly TRBD1 (6 bases). The CDR3 is 12 amino acids. V lost 2 bases, J lost 5 bases, and 8 bases lay in between. The germline gives CDR1 SGHRS, CDR2 YFSETQ. As DNA, the CDR3 is TGCGCCAGCAGCTTTTACAGGGACGAGCAGTACTTC. It codes for CASSFYRDEQYF.

V and J are TRBV2 and TRBJ1-2; no clear D. The CDR3 contains 15 residues. Trimming took off 6 bases at V and 4 bases at J, with 18 bases between the two ends. Germline loops: CDR1 SNHLY, CDR2 FYNNEI. The CDR3 coding sequence is TGTGCCAGCAGACGTCTTATATCCACTCGCTATGGCTACACCTTC. Translation gives CASRRLISTRYGYTF.

The chain carries TRBV5-1 and TRBJ2-5, with 7 bases matching TRBD2. Trimming cost V 4 bases and J 5 bases; bases outside gene matches: 17. The CDR3 spans 17 residues. Per germline, CDR1 SGHRS and CDR2 YFSETQ. CDR3 in amino acids: CASSARGGGIPAETQYF. CDR3 nucleotide sequence: TGCGCCAGCAGCGCTCGTGGGGGGGGGATCCCCGCCGAGACCCAGTACTTC.